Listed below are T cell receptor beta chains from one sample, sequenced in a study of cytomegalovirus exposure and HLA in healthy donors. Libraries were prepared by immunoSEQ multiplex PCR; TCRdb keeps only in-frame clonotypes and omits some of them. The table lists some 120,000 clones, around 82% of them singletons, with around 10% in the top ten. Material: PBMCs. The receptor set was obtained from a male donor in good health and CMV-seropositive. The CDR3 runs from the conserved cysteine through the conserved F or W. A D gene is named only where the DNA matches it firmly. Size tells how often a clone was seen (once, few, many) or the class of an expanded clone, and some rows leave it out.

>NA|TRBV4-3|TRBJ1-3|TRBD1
TGCGCCAGCAGTTACAGGGGCTCTGGAAACACCATATATTTT
CASSYRGSGNTIYF
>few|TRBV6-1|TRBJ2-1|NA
TGTGCCAGCAGTGATGGGGCCCACAGTGAGCAGTTCTTC
CASSDGAHSEQFF
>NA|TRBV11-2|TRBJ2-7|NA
TGTGCCAGCAGCTTAAACAGGGTGAGCTCCTACGAGCAGTACTTC
CASSLNRVSSYEQYF
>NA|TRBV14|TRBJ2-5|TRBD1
TGTGCCAGCAGCCAAGCCAGGACAGGTGGAACAGAGACCCAGTACTTC
CASSQARTGGTETQYF
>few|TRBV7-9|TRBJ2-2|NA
TGTGCCAGCAGCCACTCCACCGAGGGGGAGCAGATCACCGGGGAGCTGTTTTTT
CASSHSTEGEQITGELFF
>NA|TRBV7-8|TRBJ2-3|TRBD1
TGTGCCAGCAGCCTCTCAGGACAGGGATCCAATACGCAGTATTTT
CASSLSGQGSNTQYF
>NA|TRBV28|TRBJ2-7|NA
TGTGCCAGCAGTTCGGCCCTAGACTACGAGCAGTACTTC
CASSSALDYEQYF
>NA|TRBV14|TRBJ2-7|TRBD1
TGTGCCAGCAGCTTACCGGGGGACAGGGGCCGCGAGCAGTACTTC
CASSLPGDRGREQYF
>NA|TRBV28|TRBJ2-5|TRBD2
TGTGCCAGCAGTTCGGCCGGACTAGCGGTCCAAGAGACCCAGTACTTC
CASSSAGLAVQETQYF
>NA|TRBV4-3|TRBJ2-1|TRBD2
TGCGCCAGCAGCCAATCATCCAGCGGGGTTTGGGGTGAGCAGTTCTTC
CASSQSSSGVWGEQFF